This TCR beta chain appears in the sequencing data of a study of T cell changes during pregnancy in multiple sclerosis. Clones were sequenced by immunoSEQ multiplex PCR, and TCRdb holds only the in-frame ones, with some missing. The sample consists of roughly 52,000 clones, 90% of them appearing once. This clone is a singleton in its sample. Germline V gene sequence: CDR1 GTSNPN, CDR2 SVGIG (reference sequence). The CDR3 loop spans 10 amino acids. Trimming stripped 5 bases from V and 5 bases from J, with 6 bases between. This TCR was sampled from a female donor with multiple sclerosis, enrolled in a pregnancy study. Sample: CD4+ T cells from peripheral blood mononuclear cells, taken in the first trimester of pregnancy. The V and J genes are TRBV30 and TRBJ1-1; weak D call: TRBD1 (6 bases). The CDR3 protein is CAWQGTEAFF. The CDR3 nucleotides are TGTGCCTGGCAGGGGACTGAAGCTTTCTTT.